These 25 T cell receptor beta chains originate from one sample sequenced in a study of control samples from healthy donors and cancer patients. Sequenced by immunoSEQ multiplex PCR; TCRdb stores in-frame clones only, minus some. The sample yields some 76,000 clones, nearly 90% seen once. Sequenced material: PBMCs. The receptors stem from a man aged 55 to 70 with lung cancer.

V gene TRBV6-5 combines with J gene TRBJ2-3; the D call may be TRBD1 or TRBD2 (7 bases each). Germline-derived CDR1 and CDR2 are MNHEY and SVGAGI. V lost 6 bases and J 4 bases, leaving 14 bases between the germline ends. The CDR3 sequence is 14 residues long. This chain's CDR3 is CASSAGDSPDTQYF. The CDR3 bases are TGTGCCAGCAGCGCGGGGGACAGCCCAGATACGCAGTATTTT.

The rearrangement uses TRBV2 and TRBJ2-3; D is perhaps TRBD1 (6 bases). The CDR3 extends over 15 amino acids. V lost 3 bases, J lost 3 bases, and 13 bases lay in between. Germline V CDR1 and CDR2: SNHLY, FYNNEI. The CDR3 DNA reads as TGTGCCAGCAGTGAGAGGGGGTTTGGAACAGATACGCAGTATTTT. Amino acids: CASSERGFGTDTQYF.

The CDR3 sequence: CASSQQWAQAGSRGYTF. CDR3 nucleotides: TGTGCCAGCAGCCAACAATGGGCCCAGGCCGGGAGTCGTGGCTACACCTTC. V and J are TRBV7-2 and TRBJ1-2, with D hard to call. Germline V gives CDR1 SGHTA, CDR2 FQGNSA. The CDR3 runs to 17 residues. Trimming took 5 bases from V and 7 from J, leaving 26 bases between them.

This clone was found a few times. V gene TRBV6-1 combines with J gene TRBJ1-1; no reliable D call. Germline-derived CDR1 and CDR2 are MNHNS and SASEGT. The CDR3 runs to 13 residues. The V end was cut by 2 bases, the J end by 3 bases, with 7 bases between. The CDR3 here is CASSEWLHTEAFF. CDR3 in DNA: TGTGCCAGCAGTGAATGGTTGCACACTGAAGCTTTCTTT.

This clone has just one count. This sequence joins TRBV7-3 and TRBJ2-1, with a tentative D call TRBD1 (6 bases). Per germline, CDR1 SGHTA and CDR2 FQGTGA. V lost 4 bases and J 4 bases, leaving 8 bases between the germline ends. There are 13 residues in the CDR3. CDR3 in amino acids: CASSSTGYNEQFF. CDR3 nucleotides: TGTGCCAGCAGCTCCACAGGGTACAATGAGCAGTTCTTC.

The chain is built from TRBV6-5 and TRBJ1-5; D not certain. Trimming left V 6 bases short and J 4 bases short, with 10 bases between. The CDR3 extends over 13 amino acids. Germline V lookup: CDR1 MNHEY, CDR2 SVGAGI. The CDR3 spells CASSRGFNQPQHF. CDR3 nucleotides: TGTGCCAGCAGCCGGGGTTTTAATCAGCCCCAGCATTTT.

The chain employs TRBV20-1 and TRBJ1-1, with 7 bases matching TRBD1. This CDR3 has 11 amino acids. CDR1 and CDR2 (germline): DFQATT, SNEGSKA (reference sequence). Unmatched junction bases numbered 8, after V lost 6 bases and J lost 10 bases. The CDR3 DNA follows: TGCAGTGCGACCCAGGGGGTTAGAGCTTTCTTT. This encodes CSATQGVRAFF.

The chain employs TRBV30 and TRBJ1-3, with a weak D call TRBD1 (6 bases). Germline-derived CDR1 and CDR2 are GTSNPN and SVGIG (reference sequence). The length of the CDR3 is 14 residues. The V end lost 2 bases, the J end lost 10 bases, and 18 bases lay between the germline ends. The CDR3 sequence is CAWSPRDILGTIYF. Here the CDR3 DNA reads TGTGCCTGGAGTCCCCGGGACATTCTAGGAACCATATATTTT.

The chain joins TRBV4-1 to TRBJ1-6; D ambiguous. V was pared by 1 base and J by 0 bases, with 10 bases between. Per germline, CDR1 MGHRA and CDR2 YSYEKL. The CDR3 has 17 residues. CDR3 coding DNA: TGCGCCAGCAGCCAAGGGGGTCCGAGCTCCTATAATTCACCCCTCCACTTT. It encodes CASSQGGPSSYNSPLHF.

V and J are TRBV2 and TRBJ2-2, with a tentative D call TRBD1 (6 bases). V was pared by 7 bases and J by 4 bases, with 19 bases between. The CDR3 consists of 16 residues. Germline values: CDR1 SNHLY, CDR2 FYNNEI. CDR3 residues: CASTTGVQMSTGELFF. DNA for the CDR3: TGTGCCAGCACGACAGGCGTCCAAATGAGCACCGGGGAGCTGTTTTTT.

J is TRBJ2-6 and V is TRBV10-1; TRBD2 is a possible D gene (6 bases). V dropped 3 bases and J dropped 2 bases, with 14 bases sitting between them. CDR1 is WNHNN, CDR2 SYGVQD, per germline (reference sequence). The CDR3 loop spans 17 amino acids. The CDR3 reads CASSDRDFSAGANVLTF. CDR3 sequence (DNA): TGCGCCAGCAGTGACCGGGACTTCAGCGCTGGGGCCAACGTCCTGACTTTC.

The chain recombines TRBV5-1 with TRBJ1-2; weak D call: TRBD1 (6 bases). The CDR3 length is 13 residues. The ends were cut back, 0 bases at V and 7 bases at J, with 10 bases in the middle. Germline values: CDR1 SGHRS, CDR2 YFSETQ. CDR3 protein: CASSLAGEAGYTF. CDR3 nucleotide sequence: TGCGCCAGCAGCTTGGCAGGGGAGGCTGGCTACACCTTC.

The gene calls are TRBV5-6 and TRBJ1-1; D is possibly TRBD1 (6 bases). Trimming left V 1 base short and J 1 base short, with 11 bases between. Germline assignment: CDR1 SGHDT and CDR2 YYEEEE. The CDR3 runs 15 residues. The CDR3 spells CASSLLGQSNTEAFF. CDR3 coding DNA: TGTGCCAGCAGCTTGCTAGGACAGTCGAACACTGAAGCTTTCTTT.

The chain employs TRBV27 and TRBJ2-3; TRBD1 might be the D (5 bases). The germline CDR1 and CDR2 sequences are MNHEY and SMNVEV (reference sequence). CDR3 size: 15 residues. The germline V and J ends were trimmed by 6 bases and 2 bases, with 15 bases remaining between them. The CDR3 sequence is CASSQTRQTTDTQYF. The CDR3 DNA reads as TGTGCCAGCAGCCAAACCCGACAGACCACAGATACGCAGTATTTT.

For the CDR3, the DNA is TGTGCCAGCAGTGATCCAACAGGGGTTAACACCTACGAGCAGTACTTC. Its protein product is CASSDPTGVNTYEQYF. The V and J genes are TRBV6-1 and TRBJ2-7; TRBD1 aligns across 7 bases. CDR1 and CDR2 from the germline V gene are MNHNS and SASEGT. The CDR3 is made up of 16 amino acids. V lost 3 bases and J lost 2; bases outside the gene matches: 10.

The rearrangement uses TRBV6-5 and TRBJ1-5, with 7 bases matching TRBD1. This CDR3 region has 14 residues. The germline gives CDR1 MNHEY, CDR2 SVGAGI. V was pared by 8 bases and J by 6 bases, with 10 bases of the junction left unmatched. CDR3 loop: CASSSTGVVQPQHF. The CDR3 nucleotides are TGTGCCAGCTCCTCTACAGGGGTGGTTCAGCCCCAGCATTTT.

This rearrangement joins TRBV18 to TRBJ2-7; TRBD1 is a possible D gene (5 bases). Germline V lookup: CDR1 KGHSH, CDR2 LQKENI. Deletions cut 2 bases from V and 3 bases from J, with 14 bases between. The CDR3 covers 15 residues. CDR3: CASSPNQGNYYEQYF. DNA for the CDR3: TGTGCCAGCTCACCAAATCAGGGTAACTACTACGAGCAGTACTTC.

This chain's CDR3 is CASSQMGQSDEQFF. The CDR3 DNA reads TGTGCCAGCAGCCAAATGGGACAGAGCGATGAGCAGTTCTTC. This sequence joins TRBV7-2 and TRBJ2-1; 7 bases match TRBD1. The ends lost 5 bases at V and 8 bases at J; junction bases unmatched: 9. CDR1 is SGHTA and CDR2 is FQGNSA in the germline V gene. This CDR3 spans 14 amino acids. Drawing the rest from reference TRBV7-2 and TRBJ2-1, the complete variable domain is GAGVSQSPSNKVTEKGKDVELRCDPISGHTALYWYRQSLGQGLEFLIYFQGNSAPDKSGLPSDRFSAERTGGSVSTLTIQRTQQEDSAVYLCASSQMGQSDEQFFGPGTRLTVL.

The chain uses TRBV5-5 and TRBJ2-3, with unresolved D. Trimming took off 0 bases at V and 2 bases at J, with 10 bases between the two ends. The germline V gene has CDR1 SGHKS and CDR2 YYEKEE (reference sequence). The CDR3 consists of 15 residues. The CDR3 nucleotides are TGTGCCAGCAGCTTGGGAGCGCCCGCCACAGATACGCAGTATTTT. This sequence encodes CASSLGAPATDTQYF.

V is TRBV6-6 and J is TRBJ2-3; TRBD1 aligns across 10 bases. The CDR3 sequence is 16 residues long. Germline assignment: CDR1 MNHNY and CDR2 SVGAGI (reference sequence). The ends lost 4 bases at V and 3 bases at J; junction bases unmatched: 7. The CDR3 nucleotides are TGTGCCAGCAGTTCTGGGACAGGGGCAAGGACAGATACGCAGTATTTT. Translation: CASSSGTGARTDTQYF.

The rearrangement links TRBV3-1 (or the pseudogene TRBV3-2) to TRBJ1-1, with 8 nucleotides matching TRBD1. This CDR3 has 19 residues. Germline assignment: CDR1 LGHDT and CDR2 YNNKEL (reference sequence). The J segment lost 0 bases and the V segment lost 0 bases, leaving 12 bases of the junction unmatched. CDR3 DNA sequence: TGTGCCAGCAGCCAAGATGTATGGGTTCGGACAGGGATGAACACTGAAGCTTTCTTT. Translating gives CASSQDVWVRTGMNTEAFF.

The chain is built from TRBV7-9 and TRBJ2-2; TRBD1 matches at 7 bases. This CDR3 contains 16 residues. The germline gives CDR1 SEHNR, CDR2 FQNEAQ (reference sequence). Trimming at V came to 4 bases and at J to 0 bases, leaving 5 bases not matched to a gene. CDR3: CASSYTTGTNTGELFF. Here the CDR3 DNA reads TGTGCCAGCAGCTACACGACAGGGACGAACACCGGGGAGCTGTTTTTT.

The V gene is TRBV5-1, the J gene TRBJ1-4; 9 bases map to TRBD1. CDR3 length: 16 amino acids. Trimming removed 0 bases from V and 5 bases from J; junction bases left unmatched: 5. The germline CDR1 and CDR2 sequences are SGHRS and YFSETQ. CDR3 coding DNA: TGCGCCAGCAGCTTGGGGAGCGGACAGGGGAATGAAAAACTGTTTTTT. The encoded protein is CASSLGSGQGNEKLFF.

The V and J genes are TRBV7-3 and TRBJ2-5, with a possible D match to TRBD1 (6 bases). Per the germline V gene, CDR1 is SGHTA and CDR2 is FQGTGA. V lost 4 bases and J lost 1, with 13 bases in between. The CDR3 extends over 15 amino acids. DNA for the CDR3: TGTGCCAGCAGCTCCTTAGGGGGTCTCCAAGAGACCCAGTACTTC. It yields the protein CASSSLGGLQETQYF.

J is TRBJ1-3 and V is TRBV18; 8 nucleotides align to TRBD1. The V gene's germline CDR1 is KGHSH and CDR2 LQKENI. J was trimmed by 11 bases and V by 6 bases; bases with no gene match: 18. The CDR3 consists of 16 residues. CDR3 DNA: TGTGCCAGCTCGTTCCTGAGGGACAGGTCCAGGAGGGCCATATATTTT. Its translation: CASSFLRDRSRRAIYF.